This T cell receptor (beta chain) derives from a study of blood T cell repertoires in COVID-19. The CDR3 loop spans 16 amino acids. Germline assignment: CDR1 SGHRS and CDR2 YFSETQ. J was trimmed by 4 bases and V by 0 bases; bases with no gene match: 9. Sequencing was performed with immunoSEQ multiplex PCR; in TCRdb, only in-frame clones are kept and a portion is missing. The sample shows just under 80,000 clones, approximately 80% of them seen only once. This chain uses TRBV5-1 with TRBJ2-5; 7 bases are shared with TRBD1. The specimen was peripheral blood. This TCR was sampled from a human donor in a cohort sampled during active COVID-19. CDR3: CASSLAGQGVGETQYF. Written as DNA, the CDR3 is TGCGCCAGCAGCTTGGCCGGTCAGGGGGTCGGAGAGACCCAGTACTTC.